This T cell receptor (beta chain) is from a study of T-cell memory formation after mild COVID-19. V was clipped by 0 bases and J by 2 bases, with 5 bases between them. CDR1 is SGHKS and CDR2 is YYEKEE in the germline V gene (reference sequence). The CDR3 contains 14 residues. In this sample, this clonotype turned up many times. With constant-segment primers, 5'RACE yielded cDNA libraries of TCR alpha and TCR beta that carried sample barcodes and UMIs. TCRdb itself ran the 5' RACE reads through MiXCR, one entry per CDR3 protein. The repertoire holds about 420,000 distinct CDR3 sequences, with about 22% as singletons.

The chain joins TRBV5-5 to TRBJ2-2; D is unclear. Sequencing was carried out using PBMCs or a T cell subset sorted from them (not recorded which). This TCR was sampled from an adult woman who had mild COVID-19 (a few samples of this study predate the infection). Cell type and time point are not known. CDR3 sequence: CASSLDSNTGELFF. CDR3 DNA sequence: TGTGCCAGCAGCTTGGACAGTAACACCGGGGAGCTGTTTTTT.